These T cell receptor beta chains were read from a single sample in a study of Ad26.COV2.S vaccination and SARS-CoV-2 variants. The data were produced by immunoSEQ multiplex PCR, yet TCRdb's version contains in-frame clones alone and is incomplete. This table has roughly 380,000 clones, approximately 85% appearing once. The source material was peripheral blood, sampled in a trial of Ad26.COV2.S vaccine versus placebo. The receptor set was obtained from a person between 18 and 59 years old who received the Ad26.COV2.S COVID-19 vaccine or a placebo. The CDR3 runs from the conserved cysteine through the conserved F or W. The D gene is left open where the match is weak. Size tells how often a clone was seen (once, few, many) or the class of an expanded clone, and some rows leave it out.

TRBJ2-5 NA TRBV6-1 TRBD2 TGTGCCAGCAGTGAAGCCCCGGGACTAGCGGGGGTAGGAGAGACCCAGTACTTC CASSEAPGLAGVGETQYF
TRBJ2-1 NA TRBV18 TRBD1 TGTGCCAGCTCACCACCGGACAGGAGCTCCTACAATGAGCAGTTCTTC CASSPPDRSSYNEQFF
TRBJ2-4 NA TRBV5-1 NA TGCGCCAGCAGCTTGGGAGGGGGGCCAGGAAACATTCAGTACTTC CASSLGGGPGNIQYF
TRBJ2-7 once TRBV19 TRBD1 TGTGCCAGTAGTATAGATCAGAGGGACAGGGACACCTACGAGCAGTACTTC CASSIDQRDRDTYEQYF
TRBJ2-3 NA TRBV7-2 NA TGTGCCAGCAGCTTCCTCGGCGGGACCACCACAGATACGCAGTATTTT CASSFLGGTTTDTQYF
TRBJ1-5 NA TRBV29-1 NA TGCAGCGTTTCTATGGACAGCAATCAGCCCCAGCATTTT CSVSMDSNQPQHF
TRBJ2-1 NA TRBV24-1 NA TGTGCCACCAGCAGGGTCAATGAACAGTTCTTC CATSRVNEQFF
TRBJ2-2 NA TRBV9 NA TGTGCCAGCACCCCGACGAACACCGGGGAGCTGTTTTTT CASTPTNTGELFF
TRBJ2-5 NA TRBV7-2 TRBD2 TGTGCCAGCAGCCTCGGGACTAACAGCCCCCAAGAGACCCAGTACTTC CASSLGTNSPQETQYF
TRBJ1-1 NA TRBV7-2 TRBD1 TGTGCCAGCAGCTTTGGACAGGGACATGAAGCTTTCTTT CASSFGQGHEAFF
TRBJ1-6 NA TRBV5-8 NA TGTGCCAGCAGCTTGGCCCCAGGGAGTAATTCACCCCTCCACTTT CASSLAPGSNSPLHF
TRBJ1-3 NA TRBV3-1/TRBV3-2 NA TGTGCCAGCAGCCAAAAGGGTTACTCTGGAAACACCATATATTTT CASSQKGYSGNTIYF
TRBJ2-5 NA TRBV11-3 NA TGTGCCAGCGGATTTGGATCCCAAGAGACCCAGTACTTC CASGFGSQETQYF
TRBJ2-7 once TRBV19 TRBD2 TGTGCCAGTAGTATGGAATTTCGGCGGGGGAGCTCCTACGAGCAGTACTTC CASSMEFRRGSSYEQYF
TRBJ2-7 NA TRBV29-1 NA TGCAGCGCAGGGGCCAGCACCTACGAGCAGTACTTC CSAGASTYEQYF
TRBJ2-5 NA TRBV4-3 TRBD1 TGCGCCAGCAGCCCCGGGACAGGGGGCGCGAGGGAGACCCAGTACTTC CASSPGTGGARETQYF
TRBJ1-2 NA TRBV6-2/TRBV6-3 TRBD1 TGTGCCAGCAGCCTACAATGGACAGGGTACGGCTATGGCTACACCTTC CASSLQWTGYGYGYTF
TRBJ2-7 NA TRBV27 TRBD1 TGTGCCAGCAGTTCCCGGGGACAGGGAGACGAGCAGTACTTC CASSSRGQGDEQYF
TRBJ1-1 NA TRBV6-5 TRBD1 TGTGCCAGCAGTCTACGACAGGGATGGAACACTGAAGCTTTCTTT CASSLRQGWNTEAFF
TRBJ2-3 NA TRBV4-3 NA TGCGCCAGCAGCCAAGAGGGACACCCGCCTATCACAGATACGCAGTATTTT CASSQEGHPPITDTQYF
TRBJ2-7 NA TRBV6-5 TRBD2 TGTGCCAGCAGCTTTGGACTAGCTCGTGACGAGCAGTACTTC CASSFGLARDEQYF
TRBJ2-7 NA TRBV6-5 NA TGTGCCAGCAGTTACTCGTCAGGGGCGTGGGAGCAGTACTTC CASSYSSGAWEQYF
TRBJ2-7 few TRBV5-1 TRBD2 TGCGCCAGCAGCCCGGGGGAGGGTCGCTCCTACGAGCAGTACTTC CASSPGEGRSYEQYF
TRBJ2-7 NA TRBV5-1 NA TGCGCCAGCAGCTGGGGGACTGGAATCTACGAGCAGTACTTC CASSWGTGIYEQYF
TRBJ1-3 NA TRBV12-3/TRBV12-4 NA TGTGCCAGCAGTTTGATTCACACCATATATTTT CASSLIHTIYF
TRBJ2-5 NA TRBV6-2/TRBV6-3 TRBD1 TGTGCCAGCAGTTACTCGAGGACAGGGGACCAAGAGACCCAGTACTTC CASSYSRTGDQETQYF
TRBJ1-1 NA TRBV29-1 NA TGCAGCGTTGAAACGGCCTATGACACTGAAGCTTTCTTT CSVETAYDTEAFF
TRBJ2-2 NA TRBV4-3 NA TGCGCCAGCAGCCCCGGACAAGATTCCGTCGGGGAGCTGTTTTTT CASSPGQDSVGELFF
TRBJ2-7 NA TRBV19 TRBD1 TGTGCCAGTAGGGCAGGGGGCGGACCGGGGGAGCAGTACTTC CASRAGGGPGEQYF
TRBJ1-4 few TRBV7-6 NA TGTGCCAGCAGCTTAGCGCTTGGGGGGGCAAATGAAAAACTGTTTTTT CASSLALGGANEKLFF
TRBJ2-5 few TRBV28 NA TGTGCCAGCAGTTTACCAGGGGAAGAGACCCAGTACTTC CASSLPGEETQYF
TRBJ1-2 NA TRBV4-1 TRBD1 TGCGCCAGCAGCTACCCGGGACAGGGCTCCGGCTACACCTTC CASSYPGQGSGYTF
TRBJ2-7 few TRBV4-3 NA TGCGCCAGCAGCCAAGATCCTCCCCGGGAGTGGCCCTACGAGCAGTACTTC CASSQDPPREWPYEQYF
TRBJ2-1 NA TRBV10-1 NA TGCGCCAGCAGTAGGGACGGATCCTACAATGAGCAGTTCTTC CASSRDGSYNEQFF
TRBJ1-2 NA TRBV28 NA TGTGCCAGCACTATGGTCCGGGCAGGTGGCTATGGCTACACCTTC CASTMVRAGGYGYTF
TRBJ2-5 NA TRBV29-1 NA TGCAGCGTTGAATGGTGGGCAGGGCCCCAGGAGACCCAGTACTTC CSVEWWAGPQETQYF
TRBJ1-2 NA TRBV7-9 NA TGTGCCAGCAGCTTAGAAGGGGGGATGTATGGCTACACCTTC CASSLEGGMYGYTF
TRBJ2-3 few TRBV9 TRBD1 TGTGCCAGCAGCCCCAGACAGGGAGGCACAGATACGCAGTATTTT CASSPRQGGTDTQYF
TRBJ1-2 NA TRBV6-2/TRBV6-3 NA TGTGCCAGCAGTTACGCTTTGAAGGAAGGCTACACCTTC CASSYALKEGYTF
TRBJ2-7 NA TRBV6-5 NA TGTGCCAGCAGTTACTCGGTCGGGGATACTTACGAGCAGTACTTC CASSYSVGDTYEQYF
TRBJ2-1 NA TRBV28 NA TGTGCCAGTACCTACAGGACCTACAATGAGCAGTTCTTC CASTYRTYNEQFF
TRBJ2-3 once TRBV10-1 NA TGCGCCAGCAGCGTAAACCCTAGCACAGATACGCAGTATTTT CASSVNPSTDTQYF
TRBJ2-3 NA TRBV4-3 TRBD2 TGCGCCAGCAGCCAACTTTGGACTAGCGGGGGTACAGATACGCAGTATTTT CASSQLWTSGGTDTQYF
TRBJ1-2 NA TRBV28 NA TGTGCCAGCAGATTTATCGTCCCGCGGCAGCAAGGCTATGGCTACACCTTC CASRFIVPRQQGYGYTF
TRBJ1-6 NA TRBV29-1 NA TGCAGCGTTGAGGTCGGTTCACCCCTCCACTTT CSVEVGSPLHF
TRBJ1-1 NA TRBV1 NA TGCACCAGCAGCCAAGGGGGAGAAGGGGACACTGAAGCTTTCTTT CTSSQGGEGDTEAFF
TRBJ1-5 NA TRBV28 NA TGTGCCAGCAGTTTATCAGGGACGGGCAATCAGCCCCAGCATTTT CASSLSGTGNQPQHF
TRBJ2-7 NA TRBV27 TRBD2 TGTGCCAGCAGTTCTGGGACTAGCGGGTCGTACGAGCAGTACTTC CASSSGTSGSYEQYF
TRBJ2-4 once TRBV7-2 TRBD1 TGTGCCAGCAGCATACGATCCGGGACAGGGGGGGACATTCAGTACTTC CASSIRSGTGGDIQYF